A single sample is the source of the 21 T cell receptor beta chains below, sequenced in a study of blood T cell repertoires in COVID-19. TCRdb's table, derived via immunoSEQ multiplex PCR, lists solely in-frame clones and lacks some. The data contain around 200,000 clones, approximately 85% of them singletons. Sequenced: peripheral blood. The origin of the receptors is a woman older than 75 with acute or convalescent COVID-19.

CDR3 in DNA: TGTGCCATCGGACAGCGCATGAACACTGAAGCTTTCTTT. This codes for CAIGQRMNTEAFF. The chain carries TRBV15 and TRBJ1-1; a possible D gene is TRBD1 (6 bases). CDR3 length equals 13 residues. Per the germline V gene, CDR1 is LNHNV and CDR2 is YYDKDF (reference sequence). The V end lost 10 bases, the J end lost 0 bases, and 12 bases lay between the germline ends.

This chain's CDR3 is CASSSTAPGQGETQYF. The CDR3 DNA sequence: TGTGCCAGCAGCTCGACTGCGCCGGGACAGGGGGAGACCCAGTACTTC. The chain uses TRBV7-3 and TRBJ2-5, with 10 bases fitting TRBD1. The CDR3 is 16 amino acids. The germline gives CDR1 SGHTA, CDR2 FQGTGA. V gave up 4 bases and J gave up 5 bases; unmatched junction bases: 10.

The chain carries TRBV25-1 and TRBJ2-3, with 10 bases aligning to TRBD2. There are 15 residues in the CDR3. V lost 7 bases, J lost 3 bases, and 7 bases stayed unmatched. Germline V lookup: CDR1 MGHDK, CDR2 SYGVNS. The DNA for the CDR3 is TGTGCCAGCACCCAGGGACTAGCGCCAACAGATACGCAGTATTTT. Its protein product is CASTQGLAPTDTQYF.

This chain links TRBV11-2 with TRBJ1-4; D gene uncertain. CDR1 and CDR2 (germline): SGHAT, FQNNGV. The CDR3 has 13 amino acids. Trimming shortened V by 5 bases and J by 8 bases, and 12 bases separated the two germline ends. CDR3 amino acids: CASSHFAREKLFF. The CDR3 DNA follows: TGTGCCAGCAGCCACTTCGCGAGAGAAAAACTGTTTTTT.

V gene TRBV5-6 combines with J gene TRBJ2-1, with TRBD2 identical over 8 bases. V lost 3 bases and J lost 0; bases outside the gene matches: 5. In germline, CDR1 is SGHDT, CDR2 YYEEEE. The CDR3 runs 16 residues. The CDR3 bases are TGTGCCAGCAGCTCCCACCGGGGGGGCTCCTACAATGAGCAGTTCTTC. Its translation: CASSSHRGGSYNEQFF.

This chain joins TRBV5-1 and TRBJ1-6; 8 positions match TRBD1. There are 16 residues in the CDR3. The trim removed 2 bases at V and 1 base at J, leaving 2 bases unmatched. CDR1 is SGHRS and CDR2 is YFSETQ in the germline V gene. CDR3 loop: CASSLQGESYNSPLHF. The CDR3 region has the DNA TGCGCCAGCAGCTTACAGGGGGAGTCCTATAATTCACCCCTCCACTTT.

The chain uses TRBV25-1 and TRBJ1-2, with D possibly matching TRBD1 (5 bases). The CDR3 runs to 13 residues. V was cut by 7 bases and J by 2 bases, with 11 bases left in between. Germline V gene data show CDR1 as MGHDK and CDR2 as SYGVNS. Here the CDR3 reads CASTGGANYGYTF. The CDR3 nucleotides are TGTGCCAGCACCGGAGGGGCGAACTATGGCTACACCTTC.

This chain joins TRBV6-2 or TRBV6-3 and TRBJ2-7, with unresolved D. Germline V CDR1 and CDR2: MNHEY, SVGEGT. V gave up 5 bases and J gave up 7 bases, with 9 bases separating them. The CDR3 has 11 amino acids. The CDR3 region has the DNA TGTGCCAGCAGTGGCCGGAGAGAGCAGTACTTC. As protein: CASSGRREQYF.

The V and J genes are TRBV7-9 and TRBJ1-1, with TRBD1 as a possible D gene (5 bases). The germline V gene has CDR1 SEHNR and CDR2 FQNEAQ (reference sequence). The CDR3 sequence is 15 residues long. With 7 bases removed from V and 1 base from J, the gap between germline ends came to 16 bases. The CDR3 sequence is CASTSFLGGNTEAFF. CDR3 DNA sequence: TGTGCCAGCACCTCCTTTCTCGGGGGGAACACTGAAGCTTTCTTT.

This clone was counted only a few times. V is TRBV25-1 and J is TRBJ1-6, with 7 bases lining up with TRBD1. CDR1 and CDR2 from the germline V gene are MGHDK and SYGVNS. Germline trimming cut 4 bases from V and 5 bases from J; bases unmatched to any gene: 11. The CDR3 is made up of 17 amino acids. CDR3 protein: CASSADRAHSDNSPLHF. The DNA of the CDR3 is TGTGCCAGCAGTGCCGACAGGGCCCACTCTGATAATTCACCCCTCCACTTT.

The chain couples TRBV10-3 to TRBJ1-6, with 8 bases identical to TRBD1. Losses at the gene ends were 2 bases for V and 6 bases for J; bases not matched to a gene: 3. The CDR3 extends over 15 amino acids. Looked up from germline, CDR1 is ENHRY and CDR2 is SYGVKD. CDR3 sequence: CAISEGQGRNSPLHF. DNA for the CDR3: TGTGCCATCAGTGAGGGACAGGGCCGTAATTCACCCCTCCACTTT.

The chain uses TRBV3-1 (or the pseudogene TRBV3-2) and TRBJ1-1; the match to TRBD1 covers 8 bases. V was pared by 4 bases and J by 5 bases, with 3 bases of the junction left unmatched. The CDR3 runs to 13 residues. CDR1 LGHDT and CDR2 YNNKEL come from the germline V gene (reference sequence). This CDR3 is CASSLTGDTEAFF. For the CDR3, the DNA is TGTGCCAGCAGCCTGACAGGGGATACTGAAGCTTTCTTT.

The chain couples TRBV30 to TRBJ1-5; no clear D. The V end was cut by 1 base, the J end by 6 bases, with 19 bases between. Germline CDR1 reads GTSNPN; CDR2 reads SVGIG (reference sequence). The CDR3 has 16 residues. The CDR3 protein is CAWSAGMGVRGQPQHF. The CDR3 nucleotides read TGTGCCTGGAGTGCGGGGATGGGCGTCCGGGGTCAGCCCCAGCATTTT.

This chain joins TRBV19 and TRBJ1-1; D not resolved. Per the germline V gene, CDR1 is LNHDA and CDR2 is SQIVND (reference sequence). The CDR3 sequence is 17 residues long. V lost 6 bases, J lost 1 base, and 21 bases lay in between. The CDR3 region has the DNA TGTGCCAGTAGCCCCCGGCGGAATGAGCGGGAGAACACTGAAGCTTTCTTT. Its protein product is CASSPRRNERENTEAFF. Together with reference TRBV19 and TRBJ1-1, the CDR3 gives the full variable domain: DGGITQSPKYLFRKEGQNVTLSCEQNLNHDAMYWYRQDPGQGLRLIYYSQIVNDFQKGDIAEGYSVSREKKESFPLTVTSAQKNPTAFYLCASSPRRNERENTEAFFGQGTRLTVV.

The chain carries TRBV7-2 and TRBJ2-5; 10 bases map to TRBD1. V shed 4 bases, J shed 1 base, and the junction held 6 bases outside the gene matches. There are 16 residues in the CDR3. Germline assignment: CDR1 SGHTA and CDR2 FQGNSA. In DNA form, the CDR3 reads TGTGCCAGCAGCTCAATAGGACAGGGGGGCCAAGAGACCCAGTACTTC. It specifies CASSSIGQGGQETQYF.

The V call is TRBV5-1, the J call TRBJ2-5, with a tentative D call TRBD2 (6 bases). Germline assignment: CDR1 SGHRS and CDR2 YFSETQ. This CDR3 region has 16 residues. V lost 0 bases to trimming and J lost 1 base, with 13 bases between them. The DNA for the CDR3 is TGCGCCAGCAGCTTGGGGTATAGCGGAGGCCAAGAGACCCAGTACTTC. The encoded protein is CASSLGYSGGQETQYF.

The chain couples TRBV3-1 (or the pseudogene TRBV3-2) to TRBJ2-7, with D tentatively TRBD2 (5 bases). Germline assignment: CDR1 LGHDT and CDR2 YNNKEL (reference sequence). Trimming stripped 6 bases from V and 2 bases from J, with 14 bases between. CDR3 length: 14 residues. The CDR3 is CASSPERGTYEQYF. CDR3 in DNA: TGTGCCAGCAGTCCAGAGCGAGGGACCTACGAGCAGTACTTC.

The rearrangement links TRBV12-5 to TRBJ1-4; D is possibly TRBD1 (6 bases). V was trimmed by 3 bases and J by 1 base, leaving 9 bases between them. Germline CDR1 is LGHNT and CDR2 is FRNRAP. The CDR3 sequence is 15 residues long. CDR3 loop: CASGFTGKTNEKLFF. In DNA, the CDR3 is TGTGCTAGTGGTTTCACAGGGAAAACTAATGAAAAACTGTTTTTT. The full variable domain, its missing parts supplied by reference TRBV12-5 and TRBJ1-4, is DARVTQTPRHKVTEMGQEVTMRCQPILGHNTVFWYRQTMMQGLELLAYFRNRAPLDDSGMPKDRFSAEMPDATLATLKIQPSEPRDSAVYFCASGFTGKTNEKLFFGSGTQLSVL.

Remarks on this clone: This sample includes further DNA sequences coding for the same CDR3. The chain is built from TRBV9 and TRBJ1-6; 8 nucleotides agree with TRBD1. From germline, CDR1 is SGDLS and CDR2 YYNGEE. Unmatched junction bases numbered 7, after V lost 5 bases and J lost 6 bases. CDR3 length: 15 residues. CDR3 bases: TGTGCCAGCAGTCCCCTGGGACAGGTTAATTCACCCCTCCACTTT. Protein sequence: CASSPLGQVNSPLHF.

J is TRBJ2-1 and V is TRBV7-2; D is perhaps TRBD2 (6 bases). Deletions cut 0 bases from V and 4 bases from J, with 16 bases between. The CDR3 sequence is 17 residues long. Germline V gene sequence: CDR1 SGHTA, CDR2 FQGNSA. The CDR3 DNA sequence: TGTGCCAGCAGCTTAGCGCGGGGCGCAGCGGGTTACAATGAGCAGTTCTTC. It translates to CASSLARGAAGYNEQFF.

This clone was seen repeatedly, ten times or more. V gene TRBV6-2 or TRBV6-3 combines with J gene TRBJ2-7; unclear D gene. This CDR3 spans 11 amino acids. Trimming shortened V by 2 bases and J by 4 bases, and 3 bases separated the two germline ends. Germline V gene lookup returns CDR1 MNHEY and CDR2 SVGEGT. The CDR3 here is CASSYTYEQYF. The CDR3 coding sequence is TGTGCCAGCAGTTACACTTACGAGCAGTACTTC.